A selection of T cell receptor beta chains follows, all from one sample in a study of T cell clonotyping in hematopoietic cell transplantation. The repertoire was sequenced with immunoSEQ multiplex PCR; TCRdb's copy has only in-frame clones and lacks some. The data show 15,000 to 20,000 clones, with around 90% seen just once and 5% to 6.5% held by the top ten. Source material: peripheral blood mononuclear cells. Source of these receptors: a man aged 40-50 years in good health. Some clones in this sample may be carry-over from other donors' samples. Both conserved end residues are part of each CDR3. D genes are given only for firm matches. Some rows mark clone size as missing; the rest say once, few, many or name a class of expanded clone.

clone size,J gene,D gene,V gene,CDR3 protein,CDR3 DNA
.,TRBJ1-2,.,TRBV7-3,CASSPDLGTPPDTF,TGTGCCAGCAGTCCAGACCTCGGGACCCCACCCGACACCTTC
.,TRBJ2-7,.,TRBV20-1,CSARVSYEQYF,TGCAGTGCTAGAGTATCCTACGAGCAGTACTTC
.,TRBJ2-1,.,TRBV2,CASGSYNEQFF,TGTGCCAGCGGGAGTTACAATGAGCAGTTCTTC
.,TRBJ1-3,.,TRBV5-6,CASSLGGGNTIYF,TGTGCCAGCAGCTTGGGGGGAGGAAACACCATATATTTT
once,TRBJ2-7,.,TRBV29-1,CSVLRGSGEQYF,TGCAGCGTTCTCAGGGGATCCGGCGAGCAGTACTTC
.,TRBJ2-7,TRBD2,TRBV4-3,CASSLGLGPYEQYF,TGCGCCAGCAGCTTAGGACTAGGCCCCTACGAGCAGTACTTC
.,TRBJ1-2,.,TRBV19,CASSPYEGVYGYTF,TGTGCCAGTAGCCCTTACGAGGGGGTCTATGGCTACACCTTC
.,TRBJ1-2,.,TRBV29-1,CSVYIDGYTF,TGCAGCGTTTACATTGATGGCTACACCTTC
.,TRBJ2-2,.,TRBV6-6,CASSYSENTGELFF,TGTGCCAGCAGTTACTCCGAGAACACCGGGGAGCTGTTTTTT
.,TRBJ2-7,TRBD2,TRBV4-1,CASSQGGLAGELEQYF,TGCGCCAGCAGCCAAGGTGGACTAGCGGGAGAACTCGAGCAGTACTTC
.,TRBJ2-7,.,TRBV14,CASSLTGAGAVGEQYF,TGTGCCAGCAGCCTAACGGGGGCGGGGGCCGTAGGCGAGCAGTACTTC
.,TRBJ2-2,TRBD2,TRBV7-6,CASSLASRGGAGAGELFF,TGTGCCAGCAGCTTAGCTTCTCGCGGGGGGGCCGGCGCCGGGGAGCTGTTTTTT
.,TRBJ2-2,.,TRBV4-3,CASSQGDSGELFF,TGCGCCAGCAGCCAAGGAGACTCCGGGGAGCTGTTTTTT
.,TRBJ2-3,.,TRBV29-1,CSVVGGRDADTQYF,TGCAGCGTTGTGGGGGGCCGGGACGCAGATACGCAGTATTTT
.,TRBJ1-1,.,TRBV14,CASSQEGWAFF,TGTGCCAGCAGCCAGGAGGGTTGGGCTTTCTTT
.,TRBJ2-3,TRBD1,TRBV29-1,CSVESGGLGDTQYF,TGCAGCGTTGAATCAGGGGGCTTGGGCGATACGCAGTATTTT